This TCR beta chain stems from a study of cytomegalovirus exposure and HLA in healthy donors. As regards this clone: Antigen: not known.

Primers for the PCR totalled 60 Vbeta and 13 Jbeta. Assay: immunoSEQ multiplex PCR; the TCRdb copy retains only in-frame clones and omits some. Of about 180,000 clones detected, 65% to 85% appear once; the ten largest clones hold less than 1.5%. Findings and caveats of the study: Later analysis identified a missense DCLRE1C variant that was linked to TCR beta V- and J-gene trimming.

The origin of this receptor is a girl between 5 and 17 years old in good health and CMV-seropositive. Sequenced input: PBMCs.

The CDR3 loop is CASSRFEQGNEQFF. The CDR3 bases are TGCGCCAGCAGCCGTTTCGAACAGGGCAATGAGCAGTTCTTC. This chain uses TRBV5-1 with TRBJ2-1, with D possibly being TRBD1 (6 bases). Trimming pared 4 bases from V and 6 bases from J, leaving 14 bases between. The CDR3 has 14 amino acids. Looked up from germline, CDR1 is SGHRS and CDR2 is YFSETQ.